This T cell receptor (beta chain) came from a study of T cells in localized non-small cell lung cancer. Findings and caveats of the study: A denser population of T cells in blood accompanied longer overall survival. Within adjacent lung there appeared a median approximately 60 of the top 100 tumor clones. The study sequenced only one region of the tumor. As a result, intratumor heterogeneity could not be excluded and remains possible.

Concerning this clone: Its antigen is undetermined.

J gave up 2 bases and V 1 base, and 3 bases lay outside the gene matches. The CDR3 contains 15 residues. Germline V lookup: CDR1 MGHRA, CDR2 YSYEKL. This table comes from immunoSEQ multiplex PCR, and its TCRdb copy is limited to in-frame clones, with some not included. The top ten hold about 4.5% of the sample, which has just under 20,000 clones, 83% seen once. Here the sequenced sample was peripheral blood, taken before any cancer treatment. V and J are TRBV4-1 and TRBJ2-3, with 7 positions matching TRBD2. This TCR derives from a man between 40 and 70 years old with stage I lung adenocarcinoma. The CDR3 DNA follows: TGCGCCAGCAGCCAAGGGGGGGGAGACACAGATACGCAGTATTTT. Protein product: CASSQGGGDTDTQYF.